This entry lists 2 T cell receptor beta chains sequenced from one sample in a study of OX40 agonist ivuxolimab in advanced cancers. Generated by immunoSEQ multiplex PCR, the TCRdb table keeps only in-frame clones and is missing some. The table includes 100,000 to 130,000 clones, approximately 89% detected once. The sequenced sample was CD4+ or CD8+ T cells sorted from blood, obtained in a trial of the OX40 agonist ivuxolimab. Receptors originate from an adult with an advanced solid tumor such as melanoma, head and neck, liver or kidney cancer.

The gene calls are TRBV19 and TRBJ2-2, with TRBD2 as a possible D gene (6 bases). The germline gives CDR1 LNHDA, CDR2 SQIVND (reference sequence). V was shortened by 5 bases and J by 7 bases, with 14 bases between the two germline ends. This CDR3 is 14 amino acids long. In nucleotides, the CDR3 is TGTGCCAGTAGTCGACACGGGAGTAGCGGGGAGCTGTTTTTT. Protein sequence: CASSRHGSSGELFF.

The chain recombines TRBV28 with TRBJ2-3; D call uncertain. The germline V gene encodes CDR1 MDHEN and CDR2 SYDVKM. The CDR3 contains 17 residues. V gave up 5 bases and J gave up 2 bases, with 20 bases separating them. The CDR3 protein is CASSKSMRRLITDTQYF. The CDR3 nucleotides are TGTGCCAGCAGTAAGAGTATGAGGCGGTTGATCACAGATACGCAGTATTTT. The full variable domain, in which reference TRBV28 and TRBJ2-3 provide the parts outside the CDR3, is DVKVTQSSRYLVKRTGEKVFLECVQDMDHENMFWYRQDPGLGLRLIYFSYDVKMKEKGDIPEGYSVSREKKERFSLILESASTNQTSMYLCASSKSMRRLITDTQYFGPGTRLTVL.